This TCR beta chain is drawn from a study of long-term antiretroviral therapy in people with HIV (dated 2022 in TCRdb). About the full investigation: The earliest samples were collected about a decade before the 2015 WHO recommendation for immediate ART, when ART was typically delayed until CD4 counts fell. A total of some 210 cryopreserved PBMC samples were contributed to the cohort by 30 adults with confirmed HIV infection, with samples collected serially over a mean of 6 years (range 1-12). No cross-contamination during QIAcube processing was shown when test extractions of a monoclonal T-cell line were performed alongside 30 to 40 polyclonal samples. Among the approximately 30 participants with HIV, eleven were female. A retrospective serial study tested whether ART initiation and durable HIV suppression were associated with changes in peripheral blood TRB repertoire composition and diversity. Results and caveats for the whole study, not just this receptor: Since PBMC availability was limited, sequencing covered only the TCR beta chain, with no alpha chain pairing. The repertoire was dominated across all time points by expanded TRB clones identified before ART initiation, although this dominance was seen to fluctuate and to decrease in many PLHIV after ART. Narrower CDR3 length ranges were observed in HIV repertoires than in controls, and an antigen-experienced repertoire with only a slight naive shift after ART was suggested by the network structure. A significant increase in TRB diversity was found to be associated with ART initiation, although TRB diversity was observed to remain significantly below that of transplant donor controls even after long-term ART. Inferences about post-ART repertoire changes were limited because no data were available on ART adherence, viral resistance or therapy changes. The samples were dated from about 2003 to 2017, and the ART regimens that were used may be less effective than current ART regimens. Because pre-ART samples had limited cell numbers, unsorted PBMC were profiled rather than sorted CD4+ and CD8+ T cells.

Via the germline V gene, CDR1 is MRHNA and CDR2 SNTAGT. Taken from cysteine to phenylalanine, the CDR3 has 14 residues. Kept here is only the CDR3 DNA, which spans 42 bases and is read in frame from base 1. Relative to germline, V is 6 bases shorter and J is 8 bases shorter, with 17 bases between their ends. In its sample, this clone was seen a few times. This receptor's antigen is unknown. The sample holds no much larger clone one base away, and base qualities are not on file. To be included, a participant needed at least one PBMC sample from before ART initiation plus at least two post-ART samples. Every participant with HIV received treatment in the United States of America. Before DNA extraction, cryopreserved samples containing 1-10 million PBMC were thawed and washed. At the time of the earliest PBMC sample for each participant with HIV, ages ranged from roughly 20 to 60 years. PBMC samples from each participant spanned 1-4 timepoints before ART initiation and 2-8 timepoints after ART initiation, with a median of 7 samples. For every participant, serial HIV viral load, CD4+ T-cell count, ART history and demographic data were obtained. Genomic DNA was extracted from unsorted PBMC with a Qiagen kit on a QIAcube, with processing performed in batches of 12 samples.

The immunoSEQ hsTCRB v3.0 assay was used at survey level resolution to sequence the TRB variable region. The target sequencing depth for TRB was about 35,000-50,000 T-cell genomes per sample. TRB libraries were pooled and sequenced on an Illumina MiSeq using a v3 150-cycle kit. For the original study's pipeline: Repertoire analysis was performed in R inside a reproducible Nextflow workflow that covered QC, data transformation and analysis. LymphoSeq2, an R package for exploring AIRR-Seq data, was used to implement custom analyses. After excluding several samples that yielded fewer than 5000 total TRB sequences, some 190 HIV repertoires remained for analysis. Among the 180 to 200 HIV repertoires that were kept, some 60 were collected before ART initiation and more than 120 were collected after ART initiation. Repertoires were downsampled to 5000 TRB nucleotide sequences, with summary statistics averaged over 100 downsampling iterations. Only TRB sequences with CDR3 regions of at least seven amino acids were retained for analysis. Diversity was assessed using a clonality score derived from Shannon entropy and using the Gini coefficient. In repertoire networks, the top 5000 CDR3 amino acid sequences were linked whenever an edit distance of one separated two sequences. For TRB CDR3 amino acid sequences, antigen specificity groups and MHC restriction were predicted with GLIPH2. CDR3 amino acid sequences were matched against VDJdb and McPAS-TCR to flag known CMV, EBV, HIV or tissue antigen associations. Pre-ART, post-ART and control groups were compared with Wilcoxon signed-rank tests and Holm-Bonferroni correction. TCRdb's version of the immuneACCESS table is confined to in-frame rearrangements and falls short of the full clone set. An unresolved V gene accounts for under half of the shortfall where checked; the remainder is of unknown origin. That table is the source of V, J and clone size, and D and trimming were worked out from the DNA. The sample profile shows approximately 16,000 clones; approximately 84% of them were found once. Clones ranked in the top ten supply roughly 15% of the sample.

The TCR originated in a man under 40 with HIV. This sample comprised unsorted PBMCs, obtained approximately 14 months before starting antiretroviral therapy. The rearrangement joined TRBV6-4 to TRBJ1-5, with TRBD1 tentatively as D gene (6 bases match). The bases are TGTGCCAGCAGCCTTAACAGGGACGTGGAGCCCCAGCATTTT. It is translated as CASSLNRDVEPQHF.